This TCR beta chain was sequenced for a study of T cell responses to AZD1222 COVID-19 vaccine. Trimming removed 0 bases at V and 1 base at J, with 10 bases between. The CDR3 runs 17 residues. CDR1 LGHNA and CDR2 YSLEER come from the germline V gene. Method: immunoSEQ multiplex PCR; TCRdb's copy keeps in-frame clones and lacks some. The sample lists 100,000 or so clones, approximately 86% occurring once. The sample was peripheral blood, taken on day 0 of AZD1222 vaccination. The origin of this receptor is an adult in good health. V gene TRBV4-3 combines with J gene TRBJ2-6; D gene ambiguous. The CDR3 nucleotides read TGCGCCAGCAGCCAAGACTTAGTAACGTCTGGGGCCAACGTCCTGACTTTC. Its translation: CASSQDLVTSGANVLTF.